Included here is one TCR beta chain sequence, with context. Synthetic analogs of TCR templates were spiked into every PCR. Here immunoSEQ multiplex PCR was the method, and the copy in TCRdb shows in-frame clones only, minus some. Of about 100,000 clones in the sample, approximately 85% were seen once. This entry belongs to a study of PD-L1 blockade in urothelial cancer. Study overall: Blood samples had a median of 141,255 T cells, just under 85,000 unique TCRs, and clonality more than 0.075.

This CDR3 is built from 12 residues. V was pared by 4 bases and J by 10 bases, with 13 bases between. From germline, CDR1 is MDHEN and CDR2 SYDVKM. The receptor comes from a man between 50 and 59 years old with urothelial cancer. Source: PBMCs, taken around atezolizumab (anti-PD-L1) treatment. The V call is TRBV28, the J call TRBJ1-1; D is ambiguous. The DNA for the CDR3 is TGTGCCAGCAGTTCATCAATTCGCGGAGCTTTCTTT. This encodes CASSSSIRGAFF.